Following are 23 T cell receptor beta chains from one sample sequenced in a study of T cells in Graves' hyperthyroidism and ophthalmopathy. Amplification yielded TCR beta CDR3 regions, with RNA transcripts as the source. Initially, a first-round RT-PCR of the TCR CDR3 employed the HTBI primer set. TCRdb reprocessed the multiplex PCR reads via MiXCR and lists one record per CDR3 protein. Among about 600,000 distinct CDR3 sequences listed, 14% were seen once. The material sequenced was blood. These receptors were taken from a woman aged 18-29 years with Graves' ophthalmopathy.

V is TRBV20-1 and J is TRBJ2-3; 9 nucleotides line up with TRBD2. The germline CDR1 and CDR2 sequences are DFQATT and SNEGSKA (reference sequence). The ends lost 6 bases at V and 6 bases at J; junction bases unmatched: 4. The CDR3 spans 12 residues. The CDR3 protein is CSAGAGGDTQYF. The DNA for the CDR3 is TGCAGTGCCGGGGCGGGGGGGGATACGCAGTATTTT.

V gene TRBV7-8 combines with J gene TRBJ2-3; TRBD2 is a possible D gene (6 bases). Between the trimmed V and J ends, which lost 5 bases and 2 bases, there was a span of 20 bases. The CDR3 spans 17 residues. Per germline, CDR1 SGHVS and CDR2 FQNEAQ. The CDR3 region is CASSHPRPVADTDTQYF. CDR3 sequence (DNA): TGTGCCAGCAGCCACCCGAGGCCAGTAGCGGACACAGATACGCAGTATTTT.

The sample holds many counts of this clonotype. This chain links TRBV20-1 with TRBJ1-2; TRBD1 aligns across 8 bases. The V gene end was trimmed by 3 bases and the J gene end by 2 bases; junction bases not matched to a gene: 8. The CDR3 is made up of 15 amino acids. The germline V gene has CDR1 DFQATT and CDR2 SNEGSKA (reference sequence). The CDR3 DNA reads TGCAGTGCTAGCCGGACAGGGATTGCCAACTATGGCTACACCTTC. This encodes CSASRTGIANYGYTF.

This clonotype was seen many times. As DNA, the CDR3 is TGCAGTGCTAGTTTACGGGACATTCCCGCCTACGAGCAGTACTTC. Protein: CSASLRDIPAYEQYF. V gene TRBV20-1 combines with J gene TRBJ2-7, with a tentative D call TRBD1 (6 bases). CDR3 length: 15 residues. Germline V gives CDR1 DFQATT, CDR2 SNEGSKA (reference sequence). Trimming took off 3 bases at V and 2 bases at J, with 17 bases between the two ends.

This chain joins TRBV27 and TRBJ1-2, with TRBD1 identical over 7 bases. Germline V gives CDR1 MNHEY, CDR2 SMNVEV (reference sequence). CDR3 length: 16 residues. Trimming at V came to 5 bases and at J to 0 bases, leaving 9 bases not matched to a gene. CDR3 amino acids: CASSPLMGQTNYGYTF. In DNA, the CDR3 is TGTGCCAGCAGTCCTTTAATGGGACAGACTAACTATGGCTACACCTTC.

This clonotype showed up many times. The chain recombines TRBV2 with TRBJ2-7; unclear D gene. The CDR3 extends over 11 amino acids. Germline assignment: CDR1 SNHLY and CDR2 FYNNEI. V shed 6 bases and J shed 4 bases, with 7 bases lying between them. The CDR3 spells CASRDWYEQYF. The CDR3 coding sequence is TGTGCCAGCAGGGATTGGTACGAGCAGTACTTC.

This clonotype was counted many times. This chain uses TRBV7-2 with TRBJ2-1; 8 bases fit TRBD2. The CDR3 totals 17 residues. Unmatched junction bases numbered 6, after V lost 2 bases and J lost 0 bases. Germline CDR1 and CDR2: SGHTA and FQGNSA. The CDR3 DNA follows: TGTGCCAGCAGCTTAATCCCGACTAGCGTCTCCTACAATGAGCAGTTCTTC. It translates to CASSLIPTSVSYNEQFF.

The table lists this clonotype with many counts. The rearrangement links TRBV7-2 to TRBJ2-5; D is unclear. The CDR3 length is 14 residues. Germline CDR1 is SGHTA and CDR2 is FQGNSA. V lost 3 bases and J 2 bases, leaving 10 bases between the germline ends. The CDR3 DNA reads TGTGCCAGCAGCTTTACTGTTAGTCAAGAGACCCAGTACTTC. Encoded protein: CASSFTVSQETQYF. Variable domain in full (rest from reference TRBV7-2 and TRBJ2-5): GAGVSQSPSNKVTEKGKDVELRCDPISGHTALYWYRQSLGQGLEFLIYFQGNSAPDKSGLPSDRFSAERTGGSVSTLTIQRTQQEDSAVYLCASSFTVSQETQYFGPGTRLLVL.

This clonotype was detected ten times or more. The CDR3 coding sequence is TGTGCCAGCAGCCCGGGACTAGCGCGTTACAATGAGCAGTTCTTC. Protein sequence: CASSPGLARYNEQFF. V is TRBV28 and J is TRBJ2-1; the match to TRBD2 covers 10 bases. Germline values: CDR1 MDHEN, CDR2 SYDVKM. The CDR3 spans 15 residues. V lost 6 bases, J lost 4 bases, and 6 bases stayed unmatched.

This clonotype has just a few counts. This chain links TRBV7-8 with TRBJ1-5; D uncertain. The V end was cut by 3 bases, the J end by 5 bases, with 11 bases between. Germline V lookup: CDR1 SGHVS, CDR2 FQNEAQ. There are 14 residues in the CDR3. This CDR3 reads CASSFLEVDQPQHF. CDR3 DNA sequence: TGTGCCAGCAGCTTTTTGGAGGTCGATCAGCCCCAGCATTTT.

The V call is TRBV29-1, the J call TRBJ2-7; 10 bases fit TRBD1. Per the germline V gene, CDR1 is SQVTM and CDR2 is ANQGSEA. V was clipped by 3 bases and J by 7 bases; unmatched bases: 3. The CDR3 spans 12 residues. The CDR3 DNA reads TGCAGCGTTGAGCGGGACAGGGGTGAGCAGTACTTC. This gives the protein CSVERDRGEQYF.

This clonotype came up many times. The chain links TRBV12-3 or TRBV12-4 to TRBJ2-7; no clear D. This CDR3 has 13 residues. The V gene lost 3 bases and the J gene lost 2 bases, with 8 bases spanning the gap. This CDR3 is CASSLQLTYEQYF. The CDR3 nucleotides are TGTGCCAGCAGTTTGCAGCTCACCTACGAGCAGTACTTC.

There are many counts of this clonotype. The chain couples TRBV29-1 to TRBJ2-7, with 9 nucleotides matching TRBD2. The junction had 10 bases not matched to a gene; V was cut back by 5 bases and J by 5 bases. Germline CDR1 reads SQVTM; CDR2 reads ANQGSEA. This CDR3 is 14 amino acids long. CDR3 sequence: CSVRGVAGADEQYF. The CDR3 nucleotides read TGCAGCGTTCGAGGAGTAGCGGGAGCCGACGAGCAGTACTTC.

The table lists this clonotype with a count of one. The chain joins TRBV5-4 to TRBJ2-1; no firm D call. CDR1 SGHNT and CDR2 YYREEE come from the germline V gene (reference sequence). The CDR3 runs to 17 residues. Trimming removed 1 base from V and 3 bases from J, with 17 bases in between. CDR3 sequence reads: CASSLKLFGRYYNEQFF. The CDR3 DNA reads as TGTGCCAGCAGCTTGAAATTGTTCGGGCGTTACTACAATGAGCAGTTCTTC.

There are many counts of this clonotype. The V and J genes are TRBV7-3 and TRBJ2-1; no clear D gene. This CDR3 region has 13 residues. The V gene's germline CDR1 is SGHTA and CDR2 FQGTGA. V shed 1 base and J shed 11 bases, with 12 bases lying between them. CDR3 in amino acids: CASSLSPGLKQFF. CDR3 DNA sequence: TGTGCCAGCAGCTTAAGCCCAGGCCTTAAGCAGTTCTTC.

About this clonotype itself: The junction shows a germline mismatch at one end, possibly a read error. The rearrangement joins TRBV7-2 to TRBJ2-7, with 7 bases identical to TRBD2. With the DNA end fitting TRBJ2-1 better, the J assignment may be wrong. This CDR3 spans 15 amino acids. Germline values: CDR1 SGHTA, CDR2 FQGNSA. The chain's CDR3 is CASTLRREPTYEQFF. The CDR3 nucleotides read TGTGCCAGCACCTTAAGGCGGGAGCCCACCTACGAGCAGTTCTTC.

This clonotype was seen a handful of times. The chain recombines TRBV5-1 with TRBJ1-1; D is undetermined. This CDR3 contains 12 residues. V was pared by 4 bases and J by 5 bases, with 9 bases between. Germline V lookup: CDR1 SGHRS, CDR2 YFSETQ. The CDR3 region has the DNA TGCGCCAGCAGCCAGAACCCTACTGAAGCTTTCTTT. Translating gives CASSQNPTEAFF.

This clonotype was counted between two and nine times. The chain combines TRBV6-2 or TRBV6-3 with TRBJ2-1, with TRBD2 identical over 9 bases. The CDR3 totals 13 residues. Germline CDR1 is MNHEY and CDR2 is SVGEGT. V shed 6 bases and J 9 bases; nucleotides not matched to a gene: 6. CDR3 bases: TGTGCCAGCAGACAGCGGGGGGCGGTTGAGCAGTTCTTC. Encoded protein: CASRQRGAVEQFF.

Points on this clonotype: Its ends do not fully match the called genes, so a read error is possible. The chain links TRBV28 to TRBJ1-2; D ambiguous. CDR3 length: 14 residues. CDR1 MDHEN and CDR2 SYDVKM come from the germline V gene. DNA of the CDR3: TGTGCCAGCAGTCTAGACCCCCGGGTCCCGAGATACTACTTC. It codes for CASSLDPRVPRYYF.

This clonotype was observed many times. The gene calls are TRBV6-2 or TRBV6-3 and TRBJ1-5; TRBD1 might be the D (5 bases). The CDR3 spans 16 residues. The V gene's germline CDR1 is MNHEY and CDR2 SVGEGT. V dropped 2 bases and J dropped 6 bases, with 17 bases sitting between them. The CDR3 here is CASSYEAGSRSQPQHF. For the CDR3, the DNA is TGTGCCAGCAGTTACGAGGCAGGGAGTAGGAGTCAGCCCCAGCATTTT.

Ten or more counts support this clonotype. V is TRBV18 and J is TRBJ2-7; tentatively, D is TRBD1 or TRBD2 (5 bases each). V shed 2 bases and J shed 3 bases, with 14 bases lying between them. The CDR3 contains 15 residues. CDR1 and CDR2 (germline): KGHSH, LQKENI. DNA for the CDR3: TGTGCCAGCTCACCAGAGGGGAACGGCTACTACGAGCAGTACTTC. Amino acids: CASSPEGNGYYEQYF.

The V and J genes are TRBV6-5 and TRBJ2-3, with TRBD2 matching over 9 bases. V was clipped by 3 bases and J by 2 bases; unmatched bases: 15. The CDR3 spans 19 residues. CDR1 is MNHEY and CDR2 is SVGAGI in the germline V gene. This CDR3 is CASSYSSGLARGYTDTQYF. The CDR3 region has the DNA TGTGCCAGCAGTTATTCCTCCGGACTAGCGCGGGGGTACACAGATACGCAGTATTTT.

This clonotype was seen at least ten times. The chain has TRBV5-5 and TRBJ2-7; 8 bases map to TRBD1. Per germline, CDR1 SGHKS and CDR2 YYEKEE (reference sequence). The trim removed 4 bases at V and 4 bases at J, leaving 16 bases unmatched. This CDR3 comprises 17 residues. CDR3 protein: CASSLGMGQALVYEQYF. For the CDR3, the DNA is TGTGCCAGCAGCCTTGGTATGGGACAGGCGTTAGTATACGAGCAGTACTTC.